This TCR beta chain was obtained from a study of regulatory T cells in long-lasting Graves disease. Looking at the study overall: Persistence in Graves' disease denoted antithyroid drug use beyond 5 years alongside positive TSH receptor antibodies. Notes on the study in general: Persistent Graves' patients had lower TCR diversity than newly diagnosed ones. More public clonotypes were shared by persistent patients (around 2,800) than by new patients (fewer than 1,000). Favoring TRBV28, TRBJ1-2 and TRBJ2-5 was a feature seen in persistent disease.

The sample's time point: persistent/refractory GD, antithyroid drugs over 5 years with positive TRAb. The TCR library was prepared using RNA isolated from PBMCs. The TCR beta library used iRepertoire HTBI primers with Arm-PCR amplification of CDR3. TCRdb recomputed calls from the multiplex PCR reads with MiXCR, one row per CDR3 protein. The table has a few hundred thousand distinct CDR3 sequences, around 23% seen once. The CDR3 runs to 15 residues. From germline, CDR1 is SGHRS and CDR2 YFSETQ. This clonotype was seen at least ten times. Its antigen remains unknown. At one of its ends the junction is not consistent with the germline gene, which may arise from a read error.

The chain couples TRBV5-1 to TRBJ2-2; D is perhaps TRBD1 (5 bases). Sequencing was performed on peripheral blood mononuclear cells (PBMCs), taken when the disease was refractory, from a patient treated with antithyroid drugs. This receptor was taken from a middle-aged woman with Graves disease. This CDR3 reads CASSSTGANTGELFF. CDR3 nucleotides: TGTGCCAGCAGCTCCACAGGCGCGAACACCGGGGAGCTGTTTTTT.